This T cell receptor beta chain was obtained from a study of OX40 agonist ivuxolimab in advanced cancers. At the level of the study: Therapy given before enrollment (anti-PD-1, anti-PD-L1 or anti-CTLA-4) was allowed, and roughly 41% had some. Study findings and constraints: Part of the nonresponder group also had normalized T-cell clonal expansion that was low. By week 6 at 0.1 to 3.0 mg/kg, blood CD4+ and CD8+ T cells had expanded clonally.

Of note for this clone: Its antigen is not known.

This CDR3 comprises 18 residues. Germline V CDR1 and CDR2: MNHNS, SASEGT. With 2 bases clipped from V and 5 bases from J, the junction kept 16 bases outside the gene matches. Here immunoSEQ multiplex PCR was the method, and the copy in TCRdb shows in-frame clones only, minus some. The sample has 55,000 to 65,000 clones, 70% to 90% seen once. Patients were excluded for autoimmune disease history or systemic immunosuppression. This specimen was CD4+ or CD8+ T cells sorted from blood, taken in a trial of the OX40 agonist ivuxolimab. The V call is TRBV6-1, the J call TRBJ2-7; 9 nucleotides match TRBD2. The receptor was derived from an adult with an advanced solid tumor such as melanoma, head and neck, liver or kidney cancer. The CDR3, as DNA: TGTGCCAGCAGTGAACGACAACACTTAGCGGGAGATTCCGACGAGCAGTACTTC. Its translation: CASSERQHLAGDSDEQYF.